The T cell receptor (beta chain) under discussion was sequenced for a study of CD8 T cells in ankylosing spondylitis. A quantitative 5'-RACE method, one with molecular barcodes, was used to make TCR beta libraries. TCRdb re-analysed the 5' RACE reads in MiXCR, keeping a single row per CDR3 protein. The table shows more than 150,000 distinct CDR3 sequences, with roughly 20% occurring only once. General observations from the study: As reported, disease-linked clones showed significant enrichment in matched ankylosing spondylitis synovial fluid. In synovial fluid and blood from reactive arthritis, some motif variants were previously reported. Made up of fewer than ten highly homologous variants, a TCR beta motif appeared characteristic of ankylosing spondylitis blood.

The ends lost 8 bases at V and 0 bases at J; junction bases unmatched: 11. In germline, CDR1 is WSHSY, CDR2 SAAADI. There are 17 residues in the CDR3. This clonotype was counted at least ten times. Its antigen is not known. The sequenced material came from blood, either unsorted or a sorted T cell fraction (not recorded which). The source is a male donor aged 5 to 29 with ankylosing spondylitis or in good health (not recorded which). V is TRBV10-2 and J is TRBJ2-3; 10 bases match TRBD2. CDR3 bases: TGCGCCAGCTGCTGGGGGGAACTAGCGGGAAGCACAGATACGCAGTATTTT. Translating it yields CASCWGELAGSTDTQYF.